This paragraph covers one T cell receptor (beta chain) sequence. Its antigen is undetermined. This sample stems from a study of CD4 T cells in relation to SARS-CoV-2 and coronaviruses. Study at large: TCR beta CDR3s were sequenced after 10-day antigen culture of PBMCs. General study results and limits: Pre-pandemic and post-infection samples never came from the same donor. In roughly 65% of donors, memory CD4+ clonotypes crossrecognized SARS-CoV-2 and at least one common cold coronavirus spike.

Germline V CDR1 and CDR2: SGHNT, YYREEE (reference sequence). The CDR3 contains 15 residues. Deletions cut 0 bases from V and 7 bases from J, with 14 bases between. Generated by immunoSEQ multiplex PCR, the TCRdb table keeps only in-frame clones and is missing some. The profile shows about 36,000 clones, 77% of them singletons. The source of this sequence is an adult with COVID-19. V gene TRBV5-4 combines with J gene TRBJ2-1; the D gene is possibly TRBD2 (5 bases). Material: memory CD4+ T cells from PBMCs, cultured in vitro. Here the CDR3 reads CASSLADGGENEQFF. CDR3 bases: TGTGCCAGCAGCTTGGCCGACGGAGGAGAGAATGAGCAGTTCTTC.